These 28 T cell receptor beta chains originate from one sample sequenced in a study of cytomegalovirus exposure and HLA in healthy donors. PCR amplification relied on 60 Vbeta primers (plus 13 Jbeta primers). Some clones are missing from TCRdb's copy, which holds only in-frame ones; the method was immunoSEQ multiplex PCR. Of under 150,000 clones detected, about 84% appear once; the ten largest clones hold over 1%. The specimen sequenced was PBMCs. Every receptor here comes from a boy under 18 in good health and CMV-seronegative.

This rearrangement joins TRBV4-1 to TRBJ2-7; D perhaps matches TRBD2 (6 bases). CDR1 and CDR2 (germline): MGHRA, YSYEKL. With 4 bases removed from V and 1 base from J, the gap between germline ends came to 20 bases. The CDR3 is 17 residues long. CDR3: CASSPGGYNPKSYEQYF. CDR3 DNA sequence: TGCGCCAGCAGCCCTGGGGGGTATAATCCAAAATCCTACGAGCAGTACTTC.

This chain links TRBV30 with TRBJ2-1, with D unclear. The CDR3 spans 12 residues. Germline loops: CDR1 GTSNPN, CDR2 SVGIG (reference sequence). Trimming removed 5 bases from V and 4 bases from J, with 9 bases in between. CDR3 sequence (DNA): TGTGCCTGGGTAGCCGGATACAATGAGCAGTTCTTC. Protein sequence: CAWVAGYNEQFF. Full variable domain (rest looked up from reference TRBV30 and TRBJ2-1): SQTIHQWPATLVQPVGSPLSLECTVEGTSNPNLYWYRQAAGRGLQLLFYSVGIGQISSEVPQNLSASRPQDRQFILSSKKLLLSDSGFYLCAWVAGYNEQFFGPGTRLTVL.

The chain employs TRBV27 and TRBJ2-4, with D uncertain. CDR1 is MNHEY, CDR2 SMNVEV, per germline (reference sequence). The CDR3 extends over 15 amino acids. Between the trimmed V and J ends, which lost 3 bases and 0 bases, there was a span of 9 bases. The CDR3 sequence is CASSFNSLAKNIQYF. The CDR3 DNA is TGTGCCAGCAGTTTTAACAGCCTAGCCAAAAACATTCAGTACTTC.

The chain employs TRBV5-4 and TRBJ2-7; 8 bases align to TRBD2. V was clipped by 1 base and J by 5 bases; unmatched bases: 2. CDR1 is SGHNT and CDR2 is YYREEE in the germline V gene (reference sequence). The CDR3 sequence is 13 residues long. CDR3 residues: CASSLRAGDEQYF. CDR3 in DNA: TGTGCCAGCAGCTTGCGAGCGGGAGACGAGCAGTACTTC. The entire variable domain, with the rest obtained from reference TRBV5-4 and TRBJ2-7, is as follows: ETGVTQSPTHLIKTRGQQVTLRCSSQSGHNTVSWYQQALGQGPQFIFQYYREEENGRGNFPPRFSGLQFPNYSSELNVNALELDDSALYLCASSLRAGDEQYFGPGTRLTVT.

The genes are TRBV30 and TRBJ2-3; D perhaps matches TRBD2 (5 bases). Trimming stripped 5 bases from V and 4 bases from J, with 16 bases between. The CDR3 is 14 residues long. Germline V gene sequence: CDR1 GTSNPN, CDR2 SVGIG (reference sequence). CDR3 sequence reads: CAWADGGRPDTQYF. In DNA form, the CDR3 reads TGTGCCTGGGCTGACGGTGGGAGACCAGATACGCAGTATTTT.

V gene TRBV15 combines with J gene TRBJ1-6, with 11 positions matching TRBD1. J was trimmed by 4 bases and V by 5 bases; bases with no gene match: 4. Germline V lookup: CDR1 LNHNV, CDR2 YYDKDF (reference sequence). This CDR3 has 16 amino acids. DNA for the CDR3: TGTGCCACCAGCTTCGGACAGGGGGCTTATAATTCACCCCTCCACTTT. The encoded protein is CATSFGQGAYNSPLHF.

This chain joins TRBV5-6 and TRBJ2-7; possibly TRBD2 for D (5 bases). Germline V gives CDR1 SGHDT, CDR2 YYEEEE. This CDR3 comprises 16 residues. Trimming took 3 bases from V and 6 from J, leaving 22 bases between them. The CDR3: CASSSWRFGELCEQYF. The CDR3 bases are TGTGCCAGCAGCTCCTGGAGGTTCGGGGAGCTATGCGAGCAGTACTTC.

The table lists this clone with a count of one. J is TRBJ1-2 and V is TRBV2, with 8 positions matching TRBD1. This CDR3 has 14 residues. The germline gives CDR1 SNHLY, CDR2 FYNNEI. J gave up 4 bases and V 5 bases, and 6 bases lay outside the gene matches. CDR3 bases: TGTGCCAGCAGTCCCCCCGGACAGGGCTATGGCTACACCTTC. Its protein is CASSPPGQGYGYTF. The complete variable domain, with remaining parts taken from reference TRBV2 and TRBJ1-2, reads EPEVTQTPSHQVTQMGQEVILRCVPISNHLYFYWYRQILGQKVEFLVSFYNNEISEKSEIFDDQFSVERPDGSNFTLKIRSTKLEDSAMYFCASSPPGQGYGYTFGSGTRLTVV.

This clone appeared a single time. The chain couples TRBV4-2 to TRBJ2-5, with D unresolved. Trimming removed 0 bases at V and 5 bases at J, with 13 bases between. The CDR3 totals 15 residues. From germline, CDR1 is LGHNA and CDR2 YNFKEQ. The CDR3 is CASSQEMAALETQYF. CDR3 nucleotide sequence: TGTGCCAGCAGCCAAGAGATGGCGGCGCTTGAGACCCAGTACTTC.

The chain uses TRBV5-1 and TRBJ2-1, with TRBD2 identical over 11 bases. Trimming at V came to 4 bases and at J to 5 bases, leaving 5 bases not matched to a gene. This CDR3 is built from 15 residues. Germline V gives CDR1 SGHRS, CDR2 YFSETQ. The CDR3 region is CASSTGTSGHNEQFF. The CDR3 region has the DNA TGCGCCAGCAGCACCGGGACTAGCGGCCACAATGAGCAGTTCTTC. The full variable domain, with the rest looked up from reference TRBV5-1 and TRBJ2-1, is KAGVTQTPRYLIKTRGQQVTLSCSPISGHRSVSWYQQTPGQGLQFLFEYFSETQRNKGNFPGRFSGRQFSNSRSEMNVSTLELGDSALYLCASSTGTSGHNEQFFGPGTRLTVL.

The chain recombines TRBV27 with TRBJ2-1, with TRBD2 matching over 8 bases. CDR1 MNHEY and CDR2 SMNVEV come from the germline V gene (reference sequence). The CDR3 has 15 residues. The ends lost 2 bases at V and 3 bases at J; junction bases unmatched: 3. CDR3 loop: CASSLAGGLYNEQFF. CDR3 nucleotides: TGTGCCAGCAGTTTAGCGGGGGGCCTCTACAATGAGCAGTTCTTC.

For this clone: The same CDR3 is also encoded by other DNA sequences in this sample. V usage is TRBV7-9 and J usage is TRBJ2-1; tentative D call: TRBD2 (5 bases). The V and J ends lost 2 bases and 6 bases respectively, with 5 bases between them. Germline loops: CDR1 SEHNR, CDR2 FQNEAQ (reference sequence). The CDR3 is made up of 12 amino acids. The CDR3 bases are TGTGCCAGCAGCTTACGGGGCAATGAGCAGTTCTTC. Translation gives CASSLRGNEQFF.

The genes are TRBV7-7 and TRBJ1-4; D ambiguous. CDR1 is SSHAT and CDR2 is FNYEAQ in the germline V gene (reference sequence). The CDR3 length is 13 residues. Deletions cut 7 bases from V and 8 bases from J, with 14 bases between. DNA of the CDR3: TGTGCCAGCATGATCGGGGTAATCGAAAAACTGTTTTTT. The encoded protein is CASMIGVIEKLFF.

A single count supports this clone. V and J are TRBV5-1 and TRBJ2-3, with 9 bases matching TRBD2. The germline V gene encodes CDR1 SGHRS and CDR2 YFSETQ. Trimming removed 4 bases from V and 9 bases from J; junction bases left unmatched: 3. This CDR3 is 12 amino acids long. CDR3 region: CASSPTSGTQYF. The CDR3 DNA reads TGCGCCAGCAGCCCGACTAGCGGAACGCAGTATTTT.

This clone was observed a single time. This chain connects TRBV15 to TRBJ2-1, with 7 nucleotides matching TRBD2. The CDR3 contains 17 residues. Losses at the gene ends were 5 bases for V and 4 bases for J; bases not matched to a gene: 14. Germline CDR1 is LNHNV and CDR2 is YYDKDF (reference sequence). CDR3 DNA sequence: TGTGCCACCAGCGGATGGGGGGGAGCGGGGTCTTACAATGAGCAGTTCTTC. As protein: CATSGWGGAGSYNEQFF.

V is TRBV19 and J is TRBJ1-3; 8 bases align to TRBD1. The CDR3 is 16 amino acids. Germline-derived CDR1 and CDR2 are LNHDA and SQIVND (reference sequence). Germline trimming cut 6 bases from V and 5 bases from J; bases unmatched to any gene: 12. CDR3 loop: CASSTIPGTGRNTIYF. The DNA for the CDR3 is TGTGCCAGTAGCACTATTCCCGGGACAGGAAGAAACACCATATATTTT.

The rearrangement uses TRBV5-6 and TRBJ2-1; 10 bases are a match to TRBD1. Trimming at V came to 4 bases and at J to 10 bases, leaving 8 bases not matched to a gene. From germline, CDR1 is SGHDT and CDR2 YYEEEE. The CDR3 runs to 14 residues. The CDR3 DNA is TGTGCCAGCAGCGGGGACAGGGGACGGGGGGAGCAGTTCTTC. Encoded protein: CASSGDRGRGEQFF.

This chain joins TRBV7-8 and TRBJ2-2, with 7 bases matching TRBD1. CDR1 SGHVS and CDR2 FQNEAQ come from the germline V gene. The CDR3 is 16 residues long. Trimming took 4 bases from V and 6 from J; bases not matched to a gene: 11. As DNA, the CDR3 is TGTGCCAGCAGCTCGAAGTGGGACAGCACCCCCGGGGAGCTGTTTTTT. Amino acids: CASSSKWDSTPGELFF.

The chain is built from TRBV30 and TRBJ1-2; D ambiguous. V lost 2 bases to trimming and J lost 6 bases, with 13 bases between them. Looked up from germline, CDR1 is GTSNPN and CDR2 is SVGIG (reference sequence). The length of the CDR3 is 13 residues. The CDR3: CAWSMGLVDGYTF. CDR3 in DNA: TGTGCCTGGAGTATGGGCTTGGTGGATGGCTACACCTTC.

The chain recombines TRBV13 with TRBJ2-7, with 14 nucleotides matching TRBD2. This CDR3 comprises 17 residues. Trimming removed 5 bases from V and 6 bases from J; junction bases left unmatched: 12. Germline CDR1 PRHDT, CDR2 FYEKMQ (reference sequence). CDR3 residues: CASSPGTSGRGTGEQYF. The DNA for the CDR3 is TGTGCCAGCAGCCCTGGGACTAGCGGGAGAGGTACGGGCGAGCAGTACTTC.

The V and J genes are TRBV9 and TRBJ1-4, with a possible D match to TRBD1 (6 bases). In germline, CDR1 is SGDLS, CDR2 YYNGEE. The CDR3 has 16 amino acids. The V end lost 3 bases, the J end lost 3 bases, and 15 bases lay between the germline ends. CDR3 DNA sequence: TGTGCCAGCAGCGAGGGAGGGGGGGCGCCTAATGAAAAACTGTTTTTT. Its protein product is CASSEGGGAPNEKLFF.

The J gene is TRBJ2-7, the V gene TRBV25-1, with D tentatively TRBD1 (6 bases). Germline assignment: CDR1 MGHDK and CDR2 SYGVNS. The CDR3 is made up of 13 amino acids. V lost 3 bases and J lost 2, with 8 bases in between. The CDR3 loop reads CASSEGQPYEQYF. CDR3 in DNA: TGTGCCAGCAGTGAGGGACAACCCTACGAGCAGTACTTC.

This clone was recorded only once. This chain uses TRBV27 with TRBJ1-6; 10 bases fit TRBD1. With 4 bases clipped from V and 8 bases from J, the junction kept 8 bases outside the gene matches. Germline CDR1 is MNHEY and CDR2 is SMNVEV (reference sequence). The CDR3 spans 16 residues. In DNA, the CDR3 is TGTGCCAGCAGTTCCCTGACAGGGGGCAGGCATTCACCCCTCCACTTT. It translates to CASSSLTGGRHSPLHF.

The V and J genes are TRBV5-1 and TRBJ1-1; D is undetermined. CDR1 and CDR2 (germline): SGHRS, YFSETQ. CDR3 size: 16 residues. V gave up 4 bases and J gave up 0 bases, with 16 bases separating them. CDR3 amino acids: CASSPHPGLMNTEAFF. CDR3 DNA: TGCGCCAGCAGCCCACACCCCGGACTGATGAACACTGAAGCTTTCTTT.

V and J are TRBV6-5 and TRBJ2-7, with D tentatively TRBD1 (6 bases). V gave up 5 bases and J gave up 5 bases, with 10 bases separating them. Per germline, CDR1 MNHEY and CDR2 SVGAGI. CDR3 size: 12 residues. The CDR3 nucleotides are TGTGCCAGCAGTCGGGGACACAACGAGCAGTACTTC. Its protein product is CASSRGHNEQYF.

This clone was counted only a few times. V usage is TRBV7-9 and J usage is TRBJ1-1; TRBD1 agrees at 9 bases. The CDR3 covers 13 residues. V gave up 7 bases and J gave up 6 bases; unmatched junction bases: 6. Germline CDR1 and CDR2: SEHNR and FQNEAQ (reference sequence). CDR3 sequence reads: CASIGQGKPEAFF. In nucleotides, the CDR3 is TGTGCCAGCATCGGACAGGGGAAACCTGAAGCTTTCTTT.

The chain uses TRBV5-1 and TRBJ2-7; 7 positions agree with TRBD2. V shed 0 bases, J shed 4 bases, and the junction held 10 bases outside the gene matches. Germline V lookup: CDR1 SGHRS, CDR2 YFSETQ. The CDR3 covers 16 residues. The CDR3 here is CASSLVYGGSSYEQYF. The DNA of the CDR3 is TGCGCCAGCAGCTTGGTCTATGGCGGGAGCAGTTACGAGCAGTACTTC.

The chain joins TRBV5-1 to TRBJ2-7; D unclear. Germline V CDR1 and CDR2: SGHRS, YFSETQ. The CDR3 is made up of 17 amino acids. The V end was cut by 6 bases, the J end by 0 bases, with 22 bases between. The CDR3 loop reads CASTQSGTALSSYEQYF. CDR3 DNA sequence: TGCGCCAGCACCCAATCAGGAACAGCTCTTAGCTCCTACGAGCAGTACTTC.